This entry lists 27 T cell receptor beta chains sequenced from one sample in a study of T cells in localized non-small cell lung cancer. TCRdb's table, derived via immunoSEQ multiplex PCR, lists solely in-frame clones and lacks some. Altogether about 70,000 clones are present, around 85% being singletons, with the ten largest covering 1.3%. The sequenced sample was peripheral blood, obtained before any cancer treatment. These TCRs come from a female donor at least 60 years old with stage I lung adenocarcinoma.

The chain couples TRBV5-4 to TRBJ2-5, with 7 bases matching TRBD2. CDR3 length equals 15 residues. The V gene end was trimmed by 4 bases and the J gene end by 5 bases; junction bases not matched to a gene: 11. Per germline, CDR1 SGHNT and CDR2 YYREEE (reference sequence). CDR3 DNA sequence: TGTGCCAGCAGCCGCGAGGCTAGCGGCGGGGAGACCCAGTACTTC. This codes for CASSREASGGETQYF.

This clone was seen just once. The rearrangement joins TRBV11-1 to TRBJ1-2; the match to TRBD1 covers 9 bases. This CDR3 region has 15 residues. Germline loops: CDR1 SGHAT, CDR2 FQDESV (reference sequence). V lost 3 bases, J lost 5 bases, and 7 bases stayed unmatched. The CDR3 DNA is TGTGCCAGCAGCTTGGAAGGACAGGGGCAATATGGCTACACCTTC. Its translation: CASSLEGQGQYGYTF.

This clone was seen only a few times. The chain couples TRBV5-4 to TRBJ2-1; 10 bases agree with TRBD2. The germline gives CDR1 SGHNT, CDR2 YYREEE (reference sequence). V was clipped by 7 bases and J by 7 bases; unmatched bases: 11. The CDR3 is made up of 15 amino acids. CDR3 loop: CASARSGGLYNEQFF. The DNA for the CDR3 is TGTGCCAGCGCCCGTAGCGGGGGGTTATATAATGAGCAGTTCTTC.

The chain has TRBV25-1 and TRBJ2-7; perhaps D is TRBD1 or TRBD2 (5 bases each). This CDR3 contains 15 residues. Trimming left V 7 bases short and J 2 bases short, with 18 bases between. Per germline, CDR1 MGHDK and CDR2 SYGVNS. CDR3 DNA sequence: TGTGCCAGCAAGAAAACCGGGACCGTCGCCTACGAGCAGTACTTC. Encoded protein: CASKKTGTVAYEQYF.

V gene TRBV11-1 combines with J gene TRBJ2-7, with D uncertain. Germline V CDR1 and CDR2: SGHAT, FQDESV (reference sequence). The V end lost 0 bases, the J end lost 4 bases, and 19 bases lay between the germline ends. CDR3 length: 17 residues. CDR3 coding DNA: TGTGCCAGCAGCTTAGCACAATCCGGTGTCAGCAGGTACGAGCAGTACTTC. This gives the protein CASSLAQSGVSRYEQYF.

This chain uses TRBV21-1 with TRBJ1-5. TRBV21-1 is recorded as a pseudogene. This CDR3 spans 19 amino acids. In DNA, the CDR3 is TGTGCCAGCACCGAGGTTAGTTTTCCGGGGGGACCCCTGGTCCAGCCCCAGCATTTT. The encoded protein is CASTEVSFPGGPLVQPQHF.

This clone was detected only once. This chain joins TRBV2 and TRBJ2-1; D might be TRBD2 (5 bases). Germline V lookup: CDR1 SNHLY, CDR2 FYNNEI. The CDR3 is made up of 13 amino acids. The V end was cut by 4 bases, the J end by 3 bases, with 7 bases between. The chain's CDR3 is CASSAGNYNEQFF. The DNA of the CDR3 is TGTGCCAGCAGTGCGGGAAACTACAATGAGCAGTTCTTC.

This clone came up a few times. This sequence joins TRBV9 and TRBJ2-7; perhaps TRBD2 as D (5 bases). Trimming stripped 0 bases from V and 0 bases from J, with 13 bases between. The CDR3 is 16 amino acids. Germline V gives CDR1 SGDLS, CDR2 YYNGEE. The CDR3, as DNA: TGTGCCAGCAGCGTAGGGCCTAGCTTAAGCTCCTACGAGCAGTACTTC. It codes for CASSVGPSLSSYEQYF. The full variable domain, in which reference TRBV9 and TRBJ2-7 provide the parts outside the CDR3, is DSGVTQTPKHLITATGQRVTLRCSPRSGDLSVYWYQQSLDQGLQFLIQYYNGEERAKGNILERFSAQQFPDLHSELNLSSLELGDSALYFCASSVGPSLSSYEQYFGPGTRLTVT.

This chain joins TRBV7-7 and TRBJ2-1; no reliable D call. The V gene's germline CDR1 is SSHAT and CDR2 FNYEAQ (reference sequence). V shed 3 bases and J shed 6 bases, with 9 bases lying between them. This CDR3 has 13 amino acids. CDR3 in amino acids: CASSLSVSNEQFF. The CDR3 region has the DNA TGTGCCAGCAGCTTGTCAGTTAGCAATGAGCAGTTCTTC.

The CDR3 DNA sequence: TGTGCCAGCAGTGAGATGGGGAGCTCCTACAATGAGCAGTTCTTC. Its protein product is CASSEMGSSYNEQFF. The chain combines TRBV6-1 with TRBJ2-1, with D possibly TRBD2 on 5 matching bases. Trimming cost V 3 bases and J 0 bases, with 9 bases left between them. Germline V gene sequence: CDR1 MNHNS, CDR2 SASEGT. The CDR3 consists of 15 residues.

About this clone itself: Different DNA sequences within this sample yield the same CDR3. This chain uses TRBV6-1 with TRBJ2-5; 12 bases align to TRBD2. The CDR3 is 15 residues long. Looked up from germline, CDR1 is MNHNS and CDR2 is SASEGT. Germline trimming cut 2 bases from V and 2 bases from J; bases unmatched to any gene: 0. The DNA of the CDR3 is TGTGCCAGCAGTGAACTAGCGGGAGGGCAAGAGACCCAGTACTTC. Amino acids: CASSELAGGQETQYF.

V and J are TRBV5-6 and TRBJ2-1; D is uncertain. The CDR3 has 11 residues. The germline V and J ends were trimmed by 3 bases and 7 bases, with 5 bases remaining between them. The germline CDR1 and CDR2 sequences are SGHDT and YYEEEE. CDR3 loop: CASSSRNEQFF. Here the CDR3 DNA reads TGTGCCAGCAGCTCGAGGAATGAGCAGTTCTTC.

CDR3 sequence reads: CASNRDTTANTGELFF. The CDR3 nucleotides are TGTGCCAGCAACCGGGACACAACCGCGAACACCGGGGAGCTGTTTTTT. The chain employs TRBV2 and TRBJ2-2, with D perhaps TRBD1 (6 bases). The CDR3 runs to 16 residues. V was trimmed by 7 bases and J by 0 bases, leaving 15 bases between them. Germline CDR1 and CDR2: SNHLY and FYNNEI.

The rearrangement joins TRBV19 to TRBJ1-5; D is ambiguous. CDR1 and CDR2 (germline): LNHDA, SQIVND (reference sequence). V was clipped by 7 bases and J by 1 base, with 8 bases between them. The CDR3 is 13 amino acids. As DNA, the CDR3 is TGTGCCAGTACCTTAGACAGCAATCAGCCCCAGCATTTT. Translated, it gives CASTLDSNQPQHF.

This chain uses TRBV14 with TRBJ2-5; D may be TRBD1 (6 bases). Germline CDR1 SGHDN, CDR2 FVKESK. CDR3 length equals 15 residues. The germline V and J ends were trimmed by 5 bases and 4 bases, with 17 bases remaining between them. The DNA of the CDR3 is TGTGCCAGCAGCGGTCGGCAGGGGTGGGGAGAGACCCAGTACTTC. This translates into CASSGRQGWGETQYF.

The CDR3 DNA is TGTGCCAGCAGAGAACCGGGACAGGGCTCCTACGAGCAGTACTTC. Translation gives CASREPGQGSYEQYF. The chain carries TRBV6-5 and TRBJ2-7; 9 bases are shared with TRBD1. Germline V CDR1 and CDR2: MNHEY, SVGAGI. V trimming: 6 bases; J trimming: 0 bases; junction bases outside the gene matches: 6. This CDR3 spans 15 amino acids.

The chain combines TRBV11-3 with TRBJ2-7, with 11 bases matching TRBD2. Trimming removed 3 bases from V and 3 bases from J; junction bases left unmatched: 1. CDR1 SGHNT and CDR2 YENEEA come from the germline V gene. CDR3 length: 14 residues. CDR3 sequence: CASSLLAGGYEQYF. CDR3 DNA sequence: TGTGCCAGCAGCTTGCTAGCGGGGGGCTACGAGCAGTACTTC.

The chain carries TRBV2 and TRBJ1-4; 9 bases are a match to TRBD1. The V and J ends lost 4 bases and 7 bases, in that order; junction bases with no gene match: 7. Germline CDR1 reads SNHLY; CDR2 reads FYNNEI. The CDR3 spans 15 residues. This CDR3 reads CASSVPTGGIEKLFF. DNA for the CDR3: TGTGCCAGCAGTGTACCGACAGGGGGTATTGAAAAACTGTTTTTT. Full variable domain (outside the CDR3, taken from reference TRBV2 and TRBJ1-4): EPEVTQTPSHQVTQMGQEVILRCVPISNHLYFYWYRQILGQKVEFLVSFYNNEISEKSEIFDDQFSVERPDGSNFTLKIRSTKLEDSAMYFCASSVPTGGIEKLFFGSGTQLSVL.

This chain joins TRBV5-1 and TRBJ1-1; no definite D call. From germline, CDR1 is SGHRS and CDR2 YFSETQ. This CDR3 contains 15 residues. Trimming cost V 0 bases and J 1 base, with 10 bases left between them. CDR3 in DNA: TGCGCCAGCAGCTTGGTGACGGGGAAGAACACTGAAGCTTTCTTT. It encodes CASSLVTGKNTEAFF.

This chain connects TRBV11-2 to TRBJ1-5; 8 bases line up with TRBD1. Looked up from germline, CDR1 is SGHAT and CDR2 is FQNNGV. This CDR3 comprises 15 residues. With 5 bases clipped from V and 5 bases from J, the junction kept 8 bases outside the gene matches. CDR3 residues: CASSLTGAGDQPQHF. The DNA for the CDR3 is TGTGCCAGCAGCCTGACAGGGGCCGGCGATCAGCCCCAGCATTTT.

This clone was detected a few times. V gene TRBV19 combines with J gene TRBJ1-2; no reliable D call. Trimming shortened V by 3 bases and J by 4 bases, and 12 bases separated the two germline ends. The CDR3 is 14 residues long. CDR1 and CDR2 from the germline V gene are LNHDA and SQIVND (reference sequence). The CDR3 nucleotides read TGTGCCAGTAGTATGGGGAGAAGTCGCTATGGCTACACCTTC. This gives the protein CASSMGRSRYGYTF.

The chain has TRBV27 and TRBJ2-7; weak D call: TRBD2 (6 bases). The germline V gene has CDR1 MNHEY and CDR2 SMNVEV (reference sequence). CDR3 length: 18 residues. V was cut by 4 bases and J by 2 bases, with 24 bases left in between. This chain's CDR3 is CASSSKMTIGGIPYEQYF. In DNA form, the CDR3 reads TGTGCCAGCAGTTCAAAAATGACTATTGGCGGGATACCCTACGAGCAGTACTTC.

The gene calls are TRBV7-9 and TRBJ2-7; TRBD2 agrees at 7 bases. Germline V gene sequence: CDR1 SEHNR, CDR2 FQNEAQ (reference sequence). The V and J ends lost 3 bases and 2 bases, in that order; junction bases with no gene match: 7. This CDR3 region has 15 residues. The CDR3 spells CASSFGPSGAYEQYF. As DNA, the CDR3 is TGTGCCAGCAGCTTTGGCCCAAGCGGGGCCTACGAGCAGTACTTC.

This clone was counted ten times or more. The rearrangement links TRBV7-2 to TRBJ2-5; D ambiguous. Germline V gene lookup returns CDR1 SGHTA and CDR2 FQGNSA. The length of the CDR3 is 12 residues. The ends were cut back, 5 bases at V and 5 bases at J, with 9 bases in the middle. CDR3 sequence (DNA): TGTGCCAGCAGCCCAGGCTATGAGACCCAGTACTTC. Encoded protein: CASSPGYETQYF.

The rearrangement uses TRBV6-5 and TRBJ2-3; 9 positions agree with TRBD1. The CDR3 is made up of 15 amino acids. The V and J ends lost 7 bases and 4 bases, in that order; junction bases with no gene match: 9. The V gene's germline CDR1 is MNHEY and CDR2 SVGAGI. DNA for the CDR3: TGTGCCAGCACCCCCCGGGACAGGGCACCAGATACGCAGTATTTT. Protein: CASTPRDRAPDTQYF.

The rearrangement joins TRBV7-3 to TRBJ1-1; D is ambiguous. The CDR3 is 14 amino acids. Between the trimmed V and J ends, which lost 4 bases and 3 bases, there was a span of 12 bases. CDR1 SGHTA and CDR2 FQGTGA come from the germline V gene. The CDR3 nucleotides are TGTGCCAGCAGCTCCTCAGGAAGGGACACTGAAGCTTTCTTT. This sequence encodes CASSSSGRDTEAFF.

The chain links TRBV10-2 to TRBJ2-5, with D possibly matching TRBD2 (5 bases). Germline CDR1 reads WSHSY; CDR2 reads SAAADI. The V end was cut by 5 bases, the J end by 5 bases, with 9 bases between. The CDR3 has 12 amino acids. This CDR3 is CASSSRGETQYF. The CDR3 DNA follows: TGCGCCAGCAGTTCACGAGGGGAGACCCAGTACTTC.